This T cell receptor (beta chain) originates from a study of blood T cell repertoires in COVID-19. The wider study: In each case, the material was cDNA or gDNA derived from T cells, B-cell-depleted T cells, or PBMCs.

Authors' methods: It was from reference gene primer amplification that nucleated cell counts were estimated. Produced via immunoSEQ multiplex PCR; TCRdb's table is partial and in-frame only. V, J and clone size are those of that table, while D and trimming were read from the DNA. Of over 55,000 clones in the sample, around 91% are singletons; the top ten hold 7% to 9.5%. Germline V gene sequence: CDR1 LNHNV, CDR2 YYDKDF (reference sequence). The V segment lost 4 bases and the J segment 2 bases; nucleotides outside the gene matches: 7. The CDR3 consists of 16 residues. Sequencing was done on a sample of peripheral blood. V gene TRBV15 combines with J gene TRBJ2-1; the match to TRBD2 covers 8 bases. The TCR comes from a human donor in a cohort sampled during active COVID-19. The CDR3: CATSKASSGPYNEQFF. The CDR3 DNA reads as TGTGCCACCAGCAAAGCTTCTAGCGGGCCCTACAATGAGCAGTTCTTC. Full variable domain (missing parts from reference TRBV15 and TRBJ2-1): DAMVIQNPRYQVTQFGKPVTLSCSQTLNHNVMYWYQQKSSQAPKLLFHYYDKDFNNEADTPDNFQSRRPNTSFCFLDIRSPGLGDTAMYLCATSKASSGPYNEQFFGPGTRLTVL.